A single sample is the source of the 6 T cell receptor beta chains below, sequenced in a study of shared clonotypes between healthy human individuals. Method: immunoSEQ multiplex PCR; TCRdb's copy keeps in-frame clones and lacks some. The sample yields 1.4 million to 1.5 million clones, roughly 96% seen once. The specimen sequenced was naive CD4+ T cells sorted from blood. Indicated subset: CD45RA+ positively selected. These receptors all stem from a man aged 25-45 years in good health.

V is TRBV25-1 and J is TRBJ2-7; D remains unclear. The CDR3 is 12 amino acids. The germline V gene has CDR1 MGHDK and CDR2 SYGVNS. Trimming took off 4 bases at V and 1 base at J, with 5 bases between the two ends. This CDR3 is CASSGFSYEQYF. CDR3 DNA sequence: TGTGCCAGCAGTGGGTTTTCCTACGAGCAGTACTTC.

The rearrangement links TRBV30 to TRBJ1-5; the D gene is possibly TRBD1 (5 bases). The CDR3 runs 15 residues. V lost 0 bases and J 2 bases, leaving 11 bases between the germline ends. Germline-derived CDR1 and CDR2 are GTSNPN and SVGIG (reference sequence). The CDR3 DNA reads TGTGCCTGGAGTGTACTTGACAGCGGCAATCAGCCCCAGCATTTT. Amino acid sequence: CAWSVLDSGNQPQHF.

CDR3 bases: TGTGCCATCAGTGAGTCGGGGACAGGATTATCCTACGAGCAGTACTTC. It translates to CAISESGTGLSYEQYF. The chain carries TRBV10-3 and TRBJ2-7, with 8 bases lining up with TRBD1. Trimming took 0 bases from V and 1 from J; bases not matched to a gene: 5. Per the germline V gene, CDR1 is ENHRY and CDR2 is SYGVKD. The CDR3 contains 16 residues.

The chain is built from TRBV18 and TRBJ2-5; D not certain. CDR1 and CDR2 (germline): KGHSH, LQKENI. This CDR3 region has 13 residues. Trimming removed 2 bases from V and 7 bases from J, with 11 bases in between. CDR3 in DNA: TGTGCCAGCTCACCAGCTCCCCGAGGGACCCAGTACTTC. Translating it yields CASSPAPRGTQYF.

The J gene is TRBJ2-6, the V gene TRBV5-1, with 14 bases identical to TRBD2. Germline trimming cut 5 bases from V and 1 base from J; bases unmatched to any gene: 8. This CDR3 is 19 amino acids long. Germline V gives CDR1 SGHRS, CDR2 YFSETQ. CDR3 amino acids: CASRAGLAGVGSGANVLTF. CDR3 coding DNA: TGCGCCAGCAGAGCGGGACTAGCGGGAGTTGGTTCTGGGGCCAACGTCCTGACTTTC.

The chain uses TRBV6-1 and TRBJ1-2; D gene ambiguous. The germline gives CDR1 MNHNS, CDR2 SASEGT. V was pared by 10 bases and J by 0 bases, with 9 bases between. The CDR3 has 12 residues. The CDR3 nucleotides read TGTGCCACTCGAGGGCCTAACTATGGCTACACCTTC. It is translated as CATRGPNYGYTF.